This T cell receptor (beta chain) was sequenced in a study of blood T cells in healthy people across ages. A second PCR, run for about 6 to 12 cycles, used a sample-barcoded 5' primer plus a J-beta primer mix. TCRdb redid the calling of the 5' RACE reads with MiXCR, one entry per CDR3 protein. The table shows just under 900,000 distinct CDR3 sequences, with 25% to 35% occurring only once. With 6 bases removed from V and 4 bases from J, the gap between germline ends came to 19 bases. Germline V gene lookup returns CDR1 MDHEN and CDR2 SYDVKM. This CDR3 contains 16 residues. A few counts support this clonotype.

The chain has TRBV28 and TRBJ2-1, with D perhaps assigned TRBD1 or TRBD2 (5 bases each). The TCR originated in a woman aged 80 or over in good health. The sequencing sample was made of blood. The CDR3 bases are TGTGCCAGCAGAGTCCCCGGTGGGACCGTATACAATGAGCAGTTCTTC. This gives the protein CASRVPGGTVYNEQFF.